Detailed here is one T cell receptor (beta chain). It lacks a known antigen. Per-base quality was not reported, and no clone a single base away is much larger than it. This record belongs to a study of vaccination and CD4 T cells after COVID-19 (dated by TCRdb to the early 2020s). In the study overall: Six males and four females were included in the convalescent cohort, with two Hispanic individuals, seven Caucasians, two Asians and one multiracial person represented. Each participant got two doses of either the Pfizer-BioNTech BNT162b2 vaccine (n=8) or the Moderna mRNA-1273 vaccine (n=2). Post-COVID blood samples from convalescent patients were collected a median of roughly 100 days after diagnosis, with a range of 35 to 161 days. The time from the second vaccine dose to post-vaccine blood sampling had a median of roughly 77 days and ranged from about 14 to 250 days. Culture stimuli were overlapping spike peptide pools from SARS-CoV-2 and from the common cold coronaviruses HCoV-NL63, HCoV-OC43 and HCoV-229E. Control cultures used a CEFX viral epitope pool as positive control, an HIV-1 Nef peptide pool as negative control, or no peptide. In ten to eleven COVID-19 convalescent patients and a handful of infection-naive healthy vaccine recipients, the spike-specific CD4+ TCR repertoire before mRNA vaccination was compared with the repertoire after mRNA vaccination. In an earlier paper using these donors, memory CD4+ T cell crossreactivity between SARS-CoV-2 and common cold coronavirus spike proteins was assessed at the TCR clonotype level.

CDR1 and CDR2 were assigned from the germline V gene as SGHAT and FQNNGV. V loses 1 base, J loses 15 bases, and the germline ends lie 16 bases apart. Including the terminal cysteine and phenylalanine, the CDR3 comprises 14 residues. Just the 42-base CDR3 DNA is kept, in frame starting at base 1. Results the study describes overall, beyond this receptor: The study included relatively few convalescent patients and did not analyze early timepoints after natural infection. An increase in the median number of SARS-CoV-2-reactive clonotypes from around 20 after infection to roughly 36 after vaccination was observed, but the change was not found to be significant. In convalescent patients, a median about 86% of post-vaccine SARS-CoV-2-reactive clones were detected only after vaccination, and vaccine-specific priming was suggested by this finding. In convalescent patients, nearly all vaccine-specific clones (304 of 307) were found to be mono-reactive for SARS-CoV-2 spike rather than cross-reactive with common cold coronaviruses.

Libraries came from PCR. TCR sequencing of DNA from cultured CD4+ T cells used the Oncomine TCR Beta short-read assay at the Johns Hopkins FTIC core. The QIAamp micro DNA kit was used to extract genomic DNA from the cultured CD4+ T cells. The Oncomine TCR Beta libraries from cultured CD4+ T cells were pooled using unique dual indexes and then sequenced on an Illumina iSeq 100. The source study handled its data this way. Non-productive sequences were filtered out, and CDR3s that did not start with C, did not end with F or W, or were shorter than 7 amino acids were discarded. The MANAFEST web application was used to identify antigen-specific clonotypes by comparing peptide-stimulated wells against reference wells and other culture wells. Positive clones required FDR below 0.05, an odds ratio above 5, and productive frequency above 0.1% in at least two of three replicate wells. Cross-reactive clonotypes were defined as significantly expanded in both SARS-CoV-2 spike wells and at least one common cold coronavirus spike condition. CDR3 homology was assessed with Levenshtein distances (stringdist) and unrooted phylogenetic trees (ape) in R version 3.6.1. TCRdb reprocessing: public reads trimmed at Q25 with fastp, clones called with MiXCR, in-frame beta chains kept. Identical CDR3 protein sequences are pooled into one entry, listed with their most common genes and DNA. The V and J calls and clone size are TCRdb's, not the authors'. This sample gives over 7,500 distinct CDR3 sequences in total; roughly 45% of them show up just once. Clones ranked in the top ten supply under 15% of the sample.

The treatment or condition label, read with the paper, signifies: roughly 11-day PBMC culture with coronavirus spike peptide pools or control peptides (ViraFEST assay). CD4+ T cells from unexposed donors were collected before the COVID-19 pandemic (2011-2018). The ViraFEST assay was used in the study, in which antigen-specific T cells were expanded with peptide pools and expanded clonotypes were subsequently identified by TCR sequencing. Roughly 2 million PBMCs per well were cultured in IMDM with about 5% human AB serum and approximately 9.8 IU/ml IL-2, plus 10 ug/ml peptide pools. On days 3 and 7, half of the culture medium was replaced with fresh IL-2-containing medium. Once the cells had been in culture for over nine days, the EasySep CD4+ T cell isolation kit was used to isolate CD4+ T cells by negative selection. As cell numbers permitted, CD4+ T cells from unexposed donors were tested for reactivity to SARS-CoV-2 S and N and to four common cold coronavirus spike pools. Ficoll-Paque Plus gradient centrifugation was used to isolate PBMCs from whole blood, and the isolated PBMCs were then either used fresh or cryopreserved at -140C. Each culture condition was generally run in triplicate wells. Leukapheresis product for the unexposed donors was bought commercially.

The sample was CD4+ T cells from blood, cultured in vitro. The receptor was derived from a human donor in good health. The receptor chain draws on TRBV11-2 and TRBJ1-6; the D region possibly corresponds to TRBD1 (5 bases align). DNA sequence: TGTGCCAGCAGCTTAGGCAGGGAAGGGAGGGGCCTCCACTTT. It specifies CASSLGREGRGLHF.